The T cell receptor beta chain under discussion was sequenced for a study of T-cell reconstitution after alpha-beta-depleted transplantation in children. This CDR3 comprises 14 residues. V lost 11 bases, J lost 4 bases, and 12 bases stayed unmatched. CDR1 and CDR2 from the germline V gene are SEHNR and FQNEAQ (reference sequence). Construction of the TCRbeta library involved unique molecular identifiers. TCRdb re-called the PCR reads with MiXCR, one entry per CDR3 protein. The sample carries hundreds of thousands of distinct CDR3 sequences, 15% to 20% recorded once. This sequence joins TRBV7-9 and TRBJ2-7; 9 bases agree with TRBD1. The TCR was taken from a human donor who donated a stem cell graft to a child with acute lymphoblastic leukemia. Sample: PBMCs from the stem cell graft donor, taken from the stem cell graft. The CDR3 loop is CAASQGQGSYEQYF. CDR3 sequence (DNA): TGTGCCGCCAGTCAGGGACAGGGCTCGTACGAGCAGTACTTC.